Reported below is one T cell receptor beta chain. V lost 3 bases and J 1 base, leaving 14 bases between the germline ends. CDR1 is SGHKS and CDR2 is YYEKEE in the germline V gene (reference sequence). This CDR3 contains 15 residues. The sample belongs to a study of blood T cell repertoires in COVID-19. The assay was immunoSEQ multiplex PCR, and TCRdb's table has in-frame clones only and misses some. The sample lists around 290,000 clones, roughly 91% occurring once. Sequencing input: peripheral blood. This chain connects TRBV5-5 to TRBJ2-7; D possibly corresponds to TRBD1 (6 bases). This TCR came from a man in his forties or fifties with acute or convalescent COVID-19. In DNA form, the CDR3 reads TGTGCCAGCAGCTATCCGACAGGAAATTCCTACGAGCAGTACTTC. Protein sequence: CASSYPTGNSYEQYF.